A single sample is the source of the 31 T cell receptor beta chains below, sequenced in a study of vaccination effects on CD4 cells after COVID-19. Using immunoSEQ multiplex PCR, the repertoire was profiled, and TCRdb retains in-frame clones only, with some absent. This table holds around 46,000 clones, about 75% found once. What these receptors recognize is not known. Antigen-specific CD4+ T cells were first expanded with viral peptide pools by the ViraFEST assay and only then sequenced. The authors isolated CD4+ T cells after roughly 10 days of culture. Infection with SARS-CoV-2 occurred in the person between March and December 2020, and PCR confirmed it. The specimen was CD4+ T cells from PBMCs cultured with a peptide pool, collected before COVID-19 vaccination. The receptors come from a human donor who had a prior SARS-CoV-2 infection.

This clone was recorded a few times. This sequence joins TRBV7-3 and TRBJ2-2; D unresolved. The ends were cut back, 5 bases at V and 2 bases at J, with 12 bases in the middle. CDR1 is SGHTA, CDR2 FQGTGA, per germline. The CDR3 consists of 15 residues. CDR3 in DNA: TGTGCCAGCAGCCTCACCGGGCCTAACACCGGGGAGCTGTTTTTT. Protein: CASSLTGPNTGELFF.

The chain is built from TRBV10-3 and TRBJ2-6, with D possibly TRBD1 on 5 matching bases. Trimming removed 5 bases at V and 1 base at J, with 15 bases between. The CDR3 consists of 17 residues. Germline V gives CDR1 ENHRY, CDR2 SYGVKD. CDR3 in DNA: TGTGCCATCAGTCAGGGCTTTCCCCGATCTGGGGCCAACGTCCTGACTTTC. Amino acids: CAISQGFPRSGANVLTF.

The rearrangement uses TRBV5-1 and TRBJ2-3, with 8 bases identical to TRBD2. The germline gives CDR1 SGHRS, CDR2 YFSETQ. The CDR3 spans 18 residues. Losses at the gene ends were 1 base for V and 0 bases for J; bases not matched to a gene: 10. CDR3 nucleotides: TGCGCCAGCAGCTTGATCCCCGGACTAGCCTCAAGCACAGATACGCAGTATTTT. It yields the protein CASSLIPGLASSTDTQYF.

This clone was picked up one time. This sequence joins TRBV7-2 and TRBJ2-5; D perhaps matches TRBD1 (7 bases). V shed 2 bases and J shed 5 bases, with 18 bases lying between them. CDR3 size: 16 residues. CDR1 SGHTA and CDR2 FQGNSA come from the germline V gene. CDR3 sequence (DNA): TGTGCCAGCAGCTTAATTCAGGGGGGTGAGTTGGAGACCCAGTACTTC. This encodes CASSLIQGGELETQYF.

This clone appeared a single time. The genes are TRBV12-5 and TRBJ1-5; maybe TRBD1 (5 bases). Per the germline V gene, CDR1 is LGHNT and CDR2 is FRNRAP. The CDR3 covers 18 residues. V lost 2 bases and J 0 bases, leaving 17 bases between the germline ends. The CDR3 DNA follows: TGTGCTAGTGGTTTGTTCAGACCCGGGACGGATAGCAATCAGCCCCAGCATTTT. Amino acids: CASGLFRPGTDSNQPQHF.

The V and J genes are TRBV13 and TRBJ1-2, with 8 bases matching TRBD1. Looked up from germline, CDR1 is PRHDT and CDR2 is FYEKMQ (reference sequence). Trimming at V came to 5 bases and at J to 4 bases, leaving 9 bases not matched to a gene. The CDR3 is 15 amino acids. The CDR3 DNA reads TGTGCCAGCAGCGCCCGACAGGGGCTTCTCTATGGCTACACCTTC. Its protein is CASSARQGLLYGYTF.

This rearrangement joins TRBV4-2 to TRBJ2-2, with 8 nucleotides matching TRBD2. CDR1 and CDR2 (germline): LGHNA, YNFKEQ. This CDR3 spans 14 amino acids. Trimming cost V 3 bases and J 4 bases; bases outside gene matches: 1. The CDR3 DNA is TGTGCCAGCAGCCACGGGGGGGGCACCGGGGAGCTGTTTTTT. It yields the protein CASSHGGGTGELFF.

The chain employs TRBV19 and TRBJ1-2; D is uncertain. V was trimmed by 5 bases and J by 8 bases, leaving 18 bases between them. CDR3 length equals 14 residues. Germline V gene sequence: CDR1 LNHDA, CDR2 SQIVND (reference sequence). CDR3 in amino acids: CASSVPGSPGGYTF. In DNA, the CDR3 is TGTGCCAGTAGTGTACCGGGTTCCCCTGGGGGCTACACCTTC. Full variable domain (remainder filled in from reference TRBV19 and TRBJ1-2): DGGITQSPKYLFRKEGQNVTLSCEQNLNHDAMYWYRQDPGQGLRLIYYSQIVNDFQKGDIAEGYSVSREKKESFPLTVTSAQKNPTAFYLCASSVPGSPGGYTFGSGTRLTVV.

The chain carries TRBV9 and TRBJ1-2; D possibly corresponds to TRBD1 (6 bases). CDR1 and CDR2 from the germline V gene are SGDLS and YYNGEE. V gave up 2 bases and J gave up 5 bases, with 19 bases separating them. The CDR3 length is 16 residues. CDR3 DNA sequence: TGTGCCAGCAGCGTCTGGGGGACATCCTTAGGATATGGCTACACCTTC. Translated, it gives CASSVWGTSLGYGYTF.

The J gene is TRBJ2-7, the V gene TRBV2; 7 nucleotides line up with TRBD2. The CDR3 is made up of 14 amino acids. CDR1 SNHLY and CDR2 FYNNEI come from the germline V gene. V lost 8 bases and J lost 0; bases outside the gene matches: 7. The CDR3 reads CASGLERVSYEQYF. Here the CDR3 DNA reads TGTGCCAGCGGACTAGAACGTGTCTCCTACGAGCAGTACTTC.

The chain links TRBV28 to TRBJ2-7; 12 bases map to TRBD2. The length of the CDR3 is 16 residues. Germline V gene lookup returns CDR1 MDHEN and CDR2 SYDVKM. Trimming at V came to 5 bases and at J to 2 bases, leaving 7 bases not matched to a gene. DNA for the CDR3: TGTGCCAGCAGTCAAATACGGACTAGCGGGGCCTACGAGCAGTACTTC. Its translation: CASSQIRTSGAYEQYF.

The rearrangement uses TRBV6-5 and TRBJ2-7; D may match TRBD1 or TRBD2 (5 bases each). There are 15 residues in the CDR3. CDR1 and CDR2 (germline): MNHEY, SVGAGI. V lost 5 bases and J lost 3, with 17 bases in between. The CDR3: CASSTAGEGNYEQYF. The CDR3 coding sequence is TGTGCCAGCAGTACGGCCGGTGAGGGGAACTACGAGCAGTACTTC.

The J gene is TRBJ1-2, the V gene TRBV9; no clear D gene. V was shortened by 0 bases and J by 3 bases, with 9 bases between the two germline ends. The CDR3 is 14 residues long. Per the germline V gene, CDR1 is SGDLS and CDR2 is YYNGEE. In DNA, the CDR3 is TGTGCCAGCAGCGTAGGAGGTCAGGACTATGGCTACACCTTC. Protein: CASSVGGQDYGYTF.

The CDR3 nucleotides read TGTGCCAGTAGTATTTTGAGGGGATCTTATCAGCCCCAGCATTTT. Translating it yields CASSILRGSYQPQHF. The chain has TRBV19 and TRBJ1-5, with D possibly being TRBD1 (5 bases). V lost 3 bases and J lost 5, with 14 bases in between. Per the germline V gene, CDR1 is LNHDA and CDR2 is SQIVND (reference sequence). The CDR3 is made up of 15 amino acids.

This clone has only one observation. This sequence joins TRBV11-3 and TRBJ2-1; the match to TRBD2 covers 7 bases. With 1 base clipped from V and 13 bases from J, the junction kept 1 base outside the gene matches. CDR1 SGHNT and CDR2 YENEEA come from the germline V gene. The CDR3 is 11 amino acids. The CDR3 loop is CASSLGGSQFF. Here the CDR3 DNA reads TGTGCCAGCAGCTTAGGCGGGAGTCAGTTCTTC.

The chain joins TRBV7-9 to TRBJ1-3; D is possibly TRBD1 (5 bases). This CDR3 region has 14 residues. The germline CDR1 and CDR2 sequences are SEHNR and FQNEAQ (reference sequence). Between the trimmed V and J ends, which lost 5 bases and 3 bases, there was a span of 11 bases. The CDR3 reads CASSLGLLGNTIYF. CDR3 DNA: TGTGCCAGCAGCCTGGGACTGCTTGGAAACACCATATATTTT. The full variable domain, in which reference TRBV7-9 and TRBJ1-3 provide the parts outside the CDR3, is DTGVSQNPRHKITKRGQNVTFRCDPISEHNRLYWYRQTLGQGPEFLTYFQNEAQLEKSRLLSDRFSAERPKGSFSTLEIQRTEQGDSAMYLCASSLGLLGNTIYFGEGSWLTVV.

This clone has just a few counts. This rearrangement joins TRBV5-1 to TRBJ1-2; TRBD1 agrees at 8 bases. V was pared by 0 bases and J by 3 bases, with 7 bases of the junction left unmatched. The CDR3 spans 16 residues. CDR1 is SGHRS, CDR2 YFSETQ, per germline. The DNA of the CDR3 is TGCGCCAGCAGCTTGGCCTGGGACAGGCGAGACTATGGCTACACCTTC. Encoded protein: CASSLAWDRRDYGYTF.

This clone was found once. The CDR3 region is CASSLGRQAGYYGYTF. CDR3 bases: TGTGCCAGCAGCTTAGGGCGGCAGGCGGGGTACTATGGCTACACCTTC. This sequence joins TRBV7-2 and TRBJ1-2; D gene ambiguous. Trimming removed 1 base at V and 3 bases at J, with 15 bases between. The CDR3 has 16 residues. CDR1 and CDR2 from the germline V gene are SGHTA and FQGNSA.

The chain couples TRBV1 to TRBJ1-1. TRBV1 is recorded as a pseudogene. The CDR3 has 12 amino acids. DNA for the CDR3: TGCACCAGCAGCACTAAGAACACTGAAGCTTTCTTT. It is translated as CTSSTKNTEAFF.

The chain has TRBV19 and TRBJ2-2; tentatively, D is TRBD1 or TRBD2 (6 bases each). The V gene lost 7 bases and the J gene lost 3 bases, with 18 bases spanning the gap. CDR3 length: 16 amino acids. The germline V gene encodes CDR1 LNHDA and CDR2 SQIVND (reference sequence). CDR3 in amino acids: CASMEGDLHYTGELFF. As DNA, the CDR3 is TGTGCCAGTATGGAGGGGGACCTTCACTACACCGGGGAGCTGTTTTTT.

This rearrangement joins TRBV15 to TRBJ2-7, with a possible D match to TRBD1 (6 bases). Per germline, CDR1 LNHNV and CDR2 YYDKDF (reference sequence). This CDR3 is 15 amino acids long. Trimming cost V 0 bases and J 2 bases, with 11 bases left between them. As DNA, the CDR3 is TGTGCCACCAGCAGAGAACCCCAGGGGACCTACGAGCAGTACTTC. This translates into CATSREPQGTYEQYF.

CDR3 bases: TGTGCCAGCAGCTCCGGACAGCCCGCCTATGGGTATGGCTACACCTTC. It specifies CASSSGQPAYGYGYTF. The rearrangement uses TRBV25-1 and TRBJ1-2, with TRBD1 as a possible D gene (6 bases). Germline-derived CDR1 and CDR2 are MGHDK and SYGVNS. The V gene lost 6 bases and the J gene lost 5 bases, with 22 bases spanning the gap. There are 16 residues in the CDR3.

About this clone: Other DNA sequences from this sample encode an identical CDR3 as well. The chain carries TRBV27 and TRBJ2-1; D is unresolved. V lost 6 bases, J lost 0 bases, and 12 bases lay in between. CDR1 and CDR2 (germline): MNHEY, SMNVEV (reference sequence). This CDR3 is built from 15 residues. The CDR3 is CASSLYRSSYNEQFF. Written as DNA, the CDR3 is TGTGCCAGCAGCCTCTACCGGAGCTCCTACAATGAGCAGTTCTTC.

The V call is TRBV9, the J call TRBJ2-3, with unresolved D. V lost 3 bases, J lost 6 bases, and 5 bases lay in between. The germline V gene encodes CDR1 SGDLS and CDR2 YYNGEE. The CDR3 is made up of 11 amino acids. The CDR3 is CASSEPDTQYF. The DNA for the CDR3 is TGTGCCAGCAGCGAGCCCGATACGCAGTATTTT. The complete variable domain, with remaining parts taken from reference TRBV9 and TRBJ2-3, reads DSGVTQTPKHLITATGQRVTLRCSPRSGDLSVYWYQQSLDQGLQFLIQYYNGEERAKGNILERFSAQQFPDLHSELNLSSLELGDSALYFCASSEPDTQYFGPGTRLTVL.

The chain carries TRBV7-2 and TRBJ2-7; the match to TRBD2 covers 7 bases. Trimming took 6 bases from V and 6 from J; bases not matched to a gene: 11. The CDR3 length is 14 residues. Germline CDR1 and CDR2: SGHTA and FQGNSA. This CDR3 is CASRRDYIETEQYF. CDR3 nucleotides: TGTGCCAGCAGACGGGACTACATCGAAACCGAGCAGTACTTC.

This chain links TRBV4-2 with TRBJ2-1; TRBD2 is a possible D gene (6 bases). Germline-derived CDR1 and CDR2 are LGHNA and YNFKEQ. Trimming cost V 1 base and J 4 bases, with 17 bases left between them. The CDR3 extends over 17 amino acids. The CDR3 DNA follows: TGTGCCAGCAGCCAAGTTTCCGCCGGGGGTCGATACAATGAGCAGTTCTTC. It yields the protein CASSQVSAGGRYNEQFF.

This chain joins TRBV30 and TRBJ1-3; possible D gene TRBD1, 5 bases. Germline CDR1 reads GTSNPN; CDR2 reads SVGIG (reference sequence). Trimming removed 4 bases from V and 4 bases from J, with 11 bases in between. The CDR3 has 13 amino acids. The CDR3 nucleotides are TGTGCCTGGATCCGGGACTCAGGAAACACCATATATTTT. It codes for CAWIRDSGNTIYF. Complete variable domain (other parts from reference TRBV30 and TRBJ1-3): SQTIHQWPATLVQPVGSPLSLECTVEGTSNPNLYWYRQAAGRGLQLLFYSVGIGQISSEVPQNLSASRPQDRQFILSSKKLLLSDSGFYLCAWIRDSGNTIYFGEGSWLTVV.

This sequence joins TRBV6-5 and TRBJ1-2, with TRBD1 identical over 9 bases. Germline V gives CDR1 MNHEY, CDR2 SVGAGI. J was trimmed by 9 bases and V by 2 bases; bases with no gene match: 4. The CDR3 length is 13 residues. The CDR3 region is CASSYAGQGSYTF. The DNA for the CDR3 is TGTGCCAGCAGTTACGCGGGACAGGGCAGCTACACCTTC.

The chain employs TRBV13 and TRBJ2-2; 9 bases match TRBD1. The germline V gene has CDR1 PRHDT and CDR2 FYEKMQ (reference sequence). The CDR3 is made up of 15 amino acids. The V gene end was trimmed by 3 bases and the J gene end by 3 bases; junction bases not matched to a gene: 2. CDR3 sequence: CASSFGQGYTGELFF. The CDR3 DNA sequence: TGTGCCAGCAGCTTTGGACAGGGGTACACCGGGGAGCTGTTTTTT.

The rearrangement links TRBV4-2 to TRBJ1-1, with 9 positions matching TRBD1. Germline trimming cut 1 base from V and 6 bases from J; bases unmatched to any gene: 9. Germline loops: CDR1 LGHNA, CDR2 YNFKEQ. CDR3 size: 16 residues. CDR3 region: CASSQVGNRGLSEAFF. In nucleotides, the CDR3 is TGTGCCAGCAGCCAAGTTGGCAACAGGGGGCTCTCTGAAGCTTTCTTT.

The gene calls are TRBV3-1 (or the pseudogene TRBV3-2) and TRBJ2-5; D gene ambiguous. CDR3 length: 12 amino acids. Between the trimmed V and J ends, which lost 1 base and 7 bases, there was a span of 7 bases. Germline V lookup: CDR1 LGHDT, CDR2 YNNKEL (reference sequence). The CDR3 nucleotides read TGTGCCAGCAGCCAAGCCCGTTGGACCCAGTACTTC. Translation gives CASSQARWTQYF.